Sequencing of this T cell receptor beta chain was carried out in a study of T cell repertoires in cytomegalovirus infection. Regarding this clonotype: Its cognate antigen is unknown. A single base separates this from a much larger clone, so it may be a read error.

Study-level points and caveats: HLA-C-restricted CMV clonotypes gave the most frequent clonotype in two of eight donors.

Using its own MiXCR run on the reads, TCRdb lists one record per CDR3 protein. The sample comprises 700,000 to 950,000 distinct CDR3 sequences, approximately 32% of which are singletons, and roughly 12% rests with the top ten. This clonotype was obtained from a human donor in good health (CMV status not recorded). Some clones in this sample may be carry-over from other donors' samples. The sample in question was cultured CD8+ T cells from PBMCs, obtained from culture after CMV antigen stimulation.

The CDR3 DNA reads TGTGCCAGCAGCTCCCGACTAGCGGAAAGGGCAGATACGCAGTATTTT. It codes for CASSSRLAERADTQYF. The V call is TRBV7-2, the J call TRBJ2-3, with TRBD2 matching over 9 bases. The trim removed 4 bases at V and 4 bases at J, leaving 9 bases unmatched. Germline V CDR1 and CDR2: SGHTA, FQGNSA. The length of the CDR3 is 16 residues.